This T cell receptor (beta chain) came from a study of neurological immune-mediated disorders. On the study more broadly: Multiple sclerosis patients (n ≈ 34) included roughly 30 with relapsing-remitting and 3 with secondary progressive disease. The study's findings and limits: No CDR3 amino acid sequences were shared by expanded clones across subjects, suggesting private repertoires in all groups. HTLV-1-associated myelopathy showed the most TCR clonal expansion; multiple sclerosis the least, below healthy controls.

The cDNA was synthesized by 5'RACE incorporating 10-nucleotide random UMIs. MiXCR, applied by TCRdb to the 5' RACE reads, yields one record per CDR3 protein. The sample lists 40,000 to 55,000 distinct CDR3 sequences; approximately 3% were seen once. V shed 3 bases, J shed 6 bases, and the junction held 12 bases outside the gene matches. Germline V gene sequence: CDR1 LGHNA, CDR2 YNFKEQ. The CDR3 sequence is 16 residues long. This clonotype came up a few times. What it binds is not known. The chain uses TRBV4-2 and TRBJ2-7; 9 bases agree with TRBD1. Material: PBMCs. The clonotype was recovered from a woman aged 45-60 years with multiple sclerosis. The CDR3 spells CASSQGFRDRATEQYF. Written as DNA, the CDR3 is TGTGCCAGCAGCCAGGGATTCCGGGACAGGGCCACCGAGCAGTACTTC.